This is a list of T cell receptor beta chains from one sample in a study of response to subunit inactivated influenza vaccine. Each CDR3 protein is one row after TCRdb ran MiXCR on the RT-PCR reads. The data show 650,000 to 700,000 distinct CDR3 sequences, with roughly 14% seen just once and around a tenth held by the top ten. The input for sequencing was PBMCs from blood, taken less than 13 days after vaccination. Every receptor here comes from a man in his fifties who received an inactivated influenza vaccine. The CDR3 runs from the conserved cysteine through the conserved F or W. The order of the fields is clone size, D gene, V gene, J gene, CDR3 protein, CDR3 DNA. A D gene is named only where the DNA matches it firmly. Clone size is stated in some rows and not others, as once, few, many or a class when expanded.

clone size: .
D gene: .
V gene: TRBV7-8
J gene: TRBJ2-1
CDR3 protein: CASSWSGRGEQFF
CDR3 DNA: TGTGCCAGCAGCTGGAGCGGCCGGGGTGAGCAGTTCTTC

clone size: few
D gene: .
V gene: TRBV20-1
J gene: TRBJ2-5
CDR3 protein: CSARDLYGETQYF
CDR3 DNA: TGCAGTGCTAGAGATCTCTACGGAGAGACCCAGTACTTC

clone size: few
D gene: .
V gene: TRBV7-3
J gene: TRBJ2-1
CDR3 protein: CASSLGSNNEQFF
CDR3 DNA: TGTGCCAGCAGCTTAGGCTCAAACAATGAGCAGTTCTTC

clone size: .
D gene: TRBD2
V gene: TRBV5-1
J gene: TRBJ2-3
CDR3 protein: CASTAGGSTDTQYF
CDR3 DNA: TGCGCCAGCACCGCGGGAGGGAGCACAGATACGCAGTATTTT

clone size: .
D gene: .
V gene: TRBV6-1
J gene: TRBJ1-1
CDR3 protein: CATLQGQRATVEAFF
CDR3 DNA: TGTGCCACCCTCCAGGGTCAACGGGCCACGGTTGAAGCTTTCTTT

clone size: few
D gene: TRBD2
V gene: TRBV4-2
J gene: TRBJ2-5
CDR3 protein: CASSQRAGVETQYF
CDR3 DNA: TGTGCCAGCAGCCAAAGAGCGGGAGTGGAGACCCAGTACTTC

clone size: .
D gene: TRBD1
V gene: TRBV5-1
J gene: TRBJ2-7
CDR3 protein: CASSSGDRGFEQYF
CDR3 DNA: TGCGCCAGCAGCTCAGGGGACAGGGGCTTCGAGCAGTACTTC

clone size: few
D gene: .
V gene: TRBV4-1
J gene: TRBJ1-4
CDR3 protein: CASSQGLGGPANEKLFF
CDR3 DNA: TGCGCCAGCAGCCAAGGTTTGGGGGGACCTGCTAATGAAAAACTGTTTTTT

clone size: few
D gene: .
V gene: TRBV6-5
J gene: TRBJ1-4
CDR3 protein: CASSYIDPSHHATNEKLFF
CDR3 DNA: TGTGCCAGCAGTTACATCGATCCTTCGCATCATGCAACTAATGAAAAACTGTTTTTT

clone size: .
D gene: .
V gene: TRBV4-3
J gene: TRBJ2-7
CDR3 protein: CASSQVNGGTYEQYF
CDR3 DNA: TGCGCCAGCAGCCAAGTCAATGGGGGGACCTACGAGCAGTACTTC

clone size: .
D gene: TRBD2
V gene: TRBV4-2
J gene: TRBJ2-1
CDR3 protein: CASSQELADNEQFF
CDR3 DNA: TGTGCCAGCAGCCAAGAACTAGCGGACAATGAGCAGTTCTTC

clone size: .
D gene: TRBD2
V gene: TRBV20-1
J gene: TRBJ2-1
CDR3 protein: CSARGVILREVNYNEQFF
CDR3 DNA: TGCAGTGCTAGAGGAGTAATTCTGCGGGAGGTGAACTACAATGAGCAGTTCTTC

clone size: .
D gene: TRBD1
V gene: TRBV28
J gene: TRBJ2-7
CDR3 protein: CASSLGGQRYEQYF
CDR3 DNA: TGTGCCAGCAGTTTAGGGGGACAGAGGTACGAGCAGTACTTC

clone size: .
D gene: TRBD2
V gene: TRBV20-1
J gene: TRBJ2-1
CDR3 protein: CSANSGLAGGQNEQFF
CDR3 DNA: TGCAGTGCAAACTCGGGACTAGCGGGAGGGCAGAATGAGCAGTTCTTC

clone size: .
D gene: .
V gene: TRBV9
J gene: TRBJ2-3
CDR3 protein: CASSSRLEGVEDTQYF
CDR3 DNA: TGTGCCAGCAGCTCCAGGTTGGAGGGAGTTGAAGATACGCAGTATTTT

clone size: .
D gene: .
V gene: TRBV29-1
J gene: TRBJ2-5
CDR3 protein: CSLRTLGETQYF
CDR3 DNA: TGCAGCCTCAGAACCTTAGGAGAGACCCAGTACTTC

clone size: .
D gene: TRBD1
V gene: TRBV29-1
J gene: TRBJ1-1
CDR3 protein: CSVNRQGARAFF
CDR3 DNA: TGCAGCGTGAACCGACAGGGGGCTCGGGCTTTCTTT

clone size: .
D gene: .
V gene: TRBV11-1
J gene: TRBJ2-3
CDR3 protein: CASSFRGPLGDYSTDTQYF
CDR3 DNA: TGTGCCAGCAGCTTCCGGGGGCCCTTGGGAGATTATAGCACAGATACGCAGTATTTT

clone size: .
D gene: .
V gene: TRBV4-1
J gene: TRBJ1-2
CDR3 protein: CASRYRPMANYGYTF
CDR3 DNA: TGCGCCAGCAGATACAGACCGATGGCCAACTATGGCTACACCTTC

clone size: many
D gene: .
V gene: TRBV29-1
J gene: TRBJ2-1
CDR3 protein: CSTSGVVGEQFF
CDR3 DNA: TGCAGCACCTCGGGGGTGGTAGGGGAGCAGTTCTTC

clone size: many
D gene: .
V gene: TRBV11-2
J gene: TRBJ2-3
CDR3 protein: CASSPWQYTDTQYF
CDR3 DNA: TGTGCCAGCAGCCCTTGGCAGTACACAGATACGCAGTATTTT

clone size: .
D gene: .
V gene: TRBV7-6
J gene: TRBJ2-7
CDR3 protein: CASSSQEGGEQYF
CDR3 DNA: TGTGCCAGCAGCTCACAGGAGGGGGGAGAGCAGTACTTC

clone size: .
D gene: .
V gene: TRBV5-1
J gene: TRBJ2-3
CDR3 protein: CASSLAEPEDTQYF
CDR3 DNA: TGCGCCAGCAGCTTGGCGGAGCCCGAAGATACGCAGTATTTT

clone size: few
D gene: TRBD2
V gene: TRBV6-2/TRBV6-3
J gene: TRBJ2-7
CDR3 protein: CASRGILSGRTYEQYF
CDR3 DNA: TGTGCCAGCAGAGGGATCCTTAGCGGGAGGACCTACGAGCAGTACTTC

clone size: many
D gene: TRBD1
V gene: TRBV29-1
J gene: TRBJ2-7
CDR3 protein: CSVEQGDEQYF
CDR3 DNA: TGCAGCGTTGAACAGGGGGACGAGCAGTACTTC

clone size: few
D gene: .
V gene: TRBV6-1
J gene: TRBJ2-6
CDR3 protein: CASTLGSSGANVLTF
CDR3 DNA: TGTGCCAGCACCTTAGGGAGCTCTGGGGCCAACGTCCTGACTTTC

clone size: many
D gene: .
V gene: TRBV28
J gene: TRBJ2-1
CDR3 protein: CASSRGGGYNEQFF
CDR3 DNA: TGTGCCAGCAGTCGAGGTGGGGGCTACAATGAGCAGTTCTTC

clone size: .
D gene: TRBD1
V gene: TRBV24-1
J gene: TRBJ2-4
CDR3 protein: CATSDFGDRGNIQYF
CDR3 DNA: TGTGCCACCAGTGATTTCGGGGACAGGGGAAACATTCAGTACTTC

clone size: .
D gene: TRBD1
V gene: TRBV7-2
J gene: TRBJ2-2
CDR3 protein: CASSLLGQGWLFF
CDR3 DNA: TGTGCCAGCAGCTTACTTGGACAGGGCTGGCTGTTTTTT

clone size: few
D gene: .
V gene: TRBV2
J gene: TRBJ1-2
CDR3 protein: CACRREDYGYTF
CDR3 DNA: TGTGCCTGTCGGAGGGAGGACTATGGCTACACCTTC

clone size: .
D gene: .
V gene: TRBV12-3/TRBV12-4
J gene: TRBJ1-1
CDR3 protein: CASRPTGSGAFF
CDR3 DNA: TGTGCCAGCAGACCTACAGGGTCAGGAGCTTTCTTT

clone size: .
D gene: .
V gene: TRBV28
J gene: TRBJ1-6
CDR3 protein: CASSLGHHNSPLHF
CDR3 DNA: TGTGCCAGCAGTCTCGGACACCATAATTCACCCCTCCACTTT

clone size: many
D gene: .
V gene: TRBV18
J gene: TRBJ1-5
CDR3 protein: CASSLKSNQPQHF
CDR3 DNA: TGTGCCAGCTCACTCAAAAGCAATCAGCCCCAGCATTTT

clone size: few
D gene: .
V gene: TRBV12-3/TRBV12-4
J gene: TRBJ1-6
CDR3 protein: CASRPDRSYNSPLHF
CDR3 DNA: TGTGCCAGCAGACCGGACAGAAGTTATAATTCACCCCTCCACTTT

clone size: .
D gene: .
V gene: TRBV11-2
J gene: TRBJ2-3
CDR3 protein: CASSLGPLPSYTQYF
CDR3 DNA: TGTGCCAGCAGCTTAGGACCCTTACCTTCCTATACGCAGTATTTT

clone size: few
D gene: .
V gene: TRBV15
J gene: TRBJ2-3
CDR3 protein: CATSRQWESTDTQYF
CDR3 DNA: TGTGCCACCAGCAGACAGTGGGAAAGCACAGATACGCAGTATTTT

clone size: .
D gene: TRBD1
V gene: TRBV3-1
J gene: TRBJ2-1
CDR3 protein: CASSHGDSSYNEQFF
CDR3 DNA: TGTGCCAGCAGCCATGGGGACAGCTCCTACAATGAGCAGTTCTTC

clone size: many
D gene: .
V gene: TRBV12-3/TRBV12-4
J gene: TRBJ1-5
CDR3 protein: CASSLRSQSRQPQHF
CDR3 DNA: TGTGCCAGCAGTTTAAGGTCCCAGAGTCGTCAGCCCCAGCATTTT

clone size: .
D gene: TRBD1
V gene: TRBV28
J gene: TRBJ2-7
CDR3 protein: CASSSSRGQGLYEQYF
CDR3 DNA: TGTGCCAGCAGTTCGTCACGGGGACAGGGACTCTACGAGCAGTACTTC

clone size: .
D gene: .
V gene: TRBV29-1
J gene: TRBJ2-3
CDR3 protein: CSVSPRGTDTQYF
CDR3 DNA: TGCAGCGTATCGCCGCGGGGCACAGATACGCAGTATTTT

clone size: .
D gene: .
V gene: TRBV30
J gene: TRBJ1-6
CDR3 protein: CAWGQTNSPLHF
CDR3 DNA: TGTGCCTGGGGACAGACTAATTCACCCCTCCACTTT

clone size: few
D gene: TRBD2
V gene: TRBV11-2
J gene: TRBJ2-3
CDR3 protein: CASSGRTSGRDSTDTQYF
CDR3 DNA: TGTGCCAGCAGCGGCCGGACTAGCGGGAGGGATAGCACAGATACGCAGTATTTT

clone size: .
D gene: .
V gene: TRBV28
J gene: TRBJ2-5
CDR3 protein: CASSLGTFQETQYF
CDR3 DNA: TGTGCCAGCAGTTTGGGGACATTCCAAGAGACCCAGTACTTC

clone size: .
D gene: .
V gene: TRBV5-1
J gene: TRBJ2-1
CDR3 protein: CASSPLGGPLNEQFF
CDR3 DNA: TGCGCCAGCAGCCCCCTTGGGGGGCCCCTTAATGAGCAGTTCTTC

clone size: few
D gene: .
V gene: TRBV7-2
J gene: TRBJ2-7
CDR3 protein: CASSLSVGVEQYF
CDR3 DNA: TGTGCCAGCAGCTTATCGGTCGGTGTCGAGCAGTACTTC

clone size: few
D gene: TRBD1
V gene: TRBV5-1
J gene: TRBJ2-6
CDR3 protein: CASSLEPSGQGVAGANVLTF
CDR3 DNA: TGCGCCAGCAGCTTGGAGCCCTCGGGACAGGGTGTCGCTGGGGCCAACGTCCTGACTTTC

clone size: many
D gene: .
V gene: TRBV12-3/TRBV12-4
J gene: TRBJ2-5
CDR3 protein: CASSFSGLQETQYF
CDR3 DNA: TGTGCCAGCAGTTTTTCAGGCCTGCAAGAGACCCAGTACTTC

clone size: many
D gene: .
V gene: TRBV7-2
J gene: TRBJ2-1
CDR3 protein: CASSLTPSSYNEQFF
CDR3 DNA: TGTGCCAGCAGCTTGACACCAAGCTCCTACAATGAGCAGTTCTTC

clone size: many
D gene: TRBD2
V gene: TRBV7-9
J gene: TRBJ2-3
CDR3 protein: CASSLGLAGTTDTQYF
CDR3 DNA: TGTGCCAGCAGCTTAGGACTAGCGGGAACCACAGATACGCAGTATTTT